The next 12 T cell receptor beta chains were all read from a single sample in a study of naive CD8 T cells in extremely preterm neonates (dated by TCRdb to 2016 to 2017). Library construction relied on the immunoSEQ multiplex PCR assay. In its TCRdb copy, this immuneACCESS table keeps in-frame sequences only and misses some clones. Where compared with another copy, unresolved V genes explain less than half of these, and the others have no known cause. The sample yields 5,000 to 6,500 clones; nearly 98% were counted once. The top ten hold 0.38% of the sample. Sample: naive CD8+ T cells from blood. All receptors come from a human donor in good health.

The genes are TRBV5-5 and TRBJ2-2, with 7 bases that match TRBD1. This CDR3 comprises 15 residues. Per the germline V gene, CDR1 is SGHKS and CDR2 is YYEKEE (reference sequence). Trimming at V came to 4 bases and at J to 6 bases, leaving 9 bases not matched to a gene. The CDR3 spells CASSLINRGPGELFF. The CDR3 bases are TGTGCCAGCAGCCTGATAAACAGGGGCCCCGGGGAGCTGTTTTTT.

V and J are TRBV7-2 and TRBJ2-1, with TRBD2 as a possible D gene (5 bases). Germline V lookup: CDR1 SGHTA, CDR2 FQGNSA. Trimming removed 5 bases at V and 7 bases at J, with 12 bases between. The CDR3 runs 13 residues. The CDR3 coding sequence is TGTGCCAGCAGCAGAATAAGCGGTAATGAGCAGTTCTTC. Amino acid sequence: CASSRISGNEQFF.

The chain is built from TRBV19 and TRBJ1-2; no definite D call. The CDR3 contains 13 residues. CDR1 LNHDA and CDR2 SQIVND come from the germline V gene (reference sequence). V was pared by 6 bases and J by 8 bases, with 16 bases between. The DNA for the CDR3 is TGTGCCAGTAGAAGGGAGGCCTCGGGAGGCTACACCTTC. This sequence encodes CASRREASGGYTF.

This chain uses TRBV7-6 with TRBJ1-1; weak D call: TRBD1 (5 bases). The CDR3 is 15 amino acids. V was shortened by 1 base and J by 4 bases, with 13 bases between the two germline ends. From germline, CDR1 is SGHVS and CDR2 FNYEAQ. The CDR3 DNA follows: TGTGCCAGCAGCTTAGGGTCCGGAGGGGTCACTGAAGCTTTCTTT. This translates into CASSLGSGGVTEAFF.

This chain uses TRBV6-6 with TRBJ2-7; 7 bases are shared with TRBD2. CDR3 length equals 12 residues. CDR1 and CDR2 from the germline V gene are MNHNY and SVGAGI (reference sequence). The junction had 2 bases not matched to a gene; V was cut back by 8 bases and J by 1 base. The DNA of the CDR3 is TGTGCCAGCGGGGAGGGATCCTACGAGCAGTACTTC. This gives the protein CASGEGSYEQYF.

The chain couples TRBV28 to TRBJ1-1, with 7 bases that match TRBD1. The CDR3 sequence is 13 residues long. Germline assignment: CDR1 MDHEN and CDR2 SYDVKM. The V segment lost 6 bases and the J segment 4 bases; nucleotides outside the gene matches: 5. The CDR3 reads CASRPPGGTEAFF. Here the CDR3 DNA reads TGTGCCAGCAGACCTCCAGGGGGCACTGAAGCTTTCTTT.

This CDR3 is CASSQEGRAAGYTF. Here the CDR3 DNA reads TGTGCCAGCAGCCAGGAGGGCAGGGCGGCCGGCTACACCTTC. The chain recombines TRBV6-5 with TRBJ1-2; possibly TRBD1 for D (5 bases). The CDR3 runs 14 residues. Germline values: CDR1 MNHEY, CDR2 SVGAGI. Trimming took off 6 bases at V and 8 bases at J, with 19 bases between the two ends.

The chain combines TRBV12-5 with TRBJ2-7; weak D call: TRBD1 (6 bases). The V end lost 0 bases, the J end lost 1 base, and 25 bases lay between the germline ends. This CDR3 region has 20 residues. The V gene's germline CDR1 is LGHNT and CDR2 FRNRAP. CDR3 residues: CASGLVRIPGHTYPSYEQYF. The DNA of the CDR3 is TGTGCTAGTGGTTTGGTCAGGATTCCGGGACACACTTACCCTTCCTACGAGCAGTACTTC.

CDR3 nucleotide sequence: TGTGCCAGCCTAAGGGGGACCCTACTTGGGGAGCAGTTCTTC. As protein: CASLRGTLLGEQFF. The chain carries TRBV6-1 and TRBJ2-1, with D possibly being TRBD1 (6 bases). This CDR3 has 14 amino acids. Germline CDR1 reads MNHNS; CDR2 reads SASEGT. V dropped 8 bases and J dropped 10 bases, with 21 bases sitting between them.

This rearrangement joins TRBV28 to TRBJ1-1; D gene unclear. Germline CDR1 reads MDHEN; CDR2 reads SYDVKM. The V end lost 7 bases, the J end lost 7 bases, and 16 bases lay between the germline ends. The CDR3 is made up of 13 amino acids. CDR3 DNA: TGTGCCAGCACCAAATGGGTGCGGAGTGAAGCTTTCTTT. The encoded protein is CASTKWVRSEAFF.

The chain recombines TRBV5-1 with TRBJ1-2; the D gene is possibly TRBD1 (6 bases). The germline gives CDR1 SGHRS, CDR2 YFSETQ. The CDR3 spans 17 residues. Trimming cost V 3 bases and J 5 bases, with 23 bases left between them. CDR3 bases: TGCGCCAGCAGCTCGAGCACCTACAGGGCACCGCGGTATGGCTACACCTTC. Translating it yields CASSSSTYRAPRYGYTF.

CDR3 region: CASSGVRVDSGNTIYF. The CDR3 DNA sequence: TGTGCCAGCTCAGGGGTCAGGGTCGACTCTGGAAACACCATATATTTT. V and J are TRBV18 and TRBJ1-3; D is perhaps TRBD1 (5 bases). V gave up 5 bases and J gave up 0 bases, with 14 bases separating them. Germline V lookup: CDR1 KGHSH, CDR2 LQKENI. This CDR3 spans 16 amino acids.